Sequencing of this T cell receptor (beta chain) was carried out in a study of T cells after yellow fever vaccination. This CDR3 is 13 amino acids long. V gave up 3 bases and J gave up 7 bases, with 11 bases separating them. The germline gives CDR1 SGDLS, CDR2 YYNGEE. As TCR cDNA was made by 5'RACE template switching, a universal primer site and UMIs were added. TCRdb reprocessed the 5' RACE reads via MiXCR and lists one record per CDR3 protein. The table records approximately 61,000 distinct CDR3 sequences, around 7% of them present only once. In this sample, this clonotype turned up many times. What it binds is unknown. Study findings and constraints: Weaker, the secondary response had a peak occurring faster, on day 5 versus 15. Among primary-vaccination clones, most reappeared after the booster, at 95% to 96% for CD4 and more than 85% for CD8. In FACS-sorted repertoires, abundant clonotypes from the bulk population could appear as contaminants.

The sample was CD8+ T cells sorted from PBMCs, taken on the day of the first yellow fever vaccination. This chain links TRBV9 with TRBJ2-1, with a possible D match to TRBD2 (6 bases). This receptor was obtained from a man younger than 35 who received the YFV17D yellow fever vaccine. The CDR3 here is CASSDDGGNEQFF. The CDR3 DNA follows: TGTGCCAGCAGCGACGACGGAGGGAATGAGCAGTTCTTC.